The clone carrying this T cell receptor (beta chain) has only a few counts. The collection from each donor was one heparinised blood draw averaging about 116 mL. The data stem from a study of beta chain features in type 1 diabetes. The CDR3 covers 18 residues. Germline V gene sequence: CDR1 SGHVS, CDR2 FQNEAQ. Trimming removed 1 base from V and 2 bases from J, with 15 bases in between. Reverse transcription of all isolated RNA meant that expressed TCRB transcripts were sequenced. Clones were sequenced by immunoSEQ multiplex PCR, and TCRdb holds only the in-frame ones, with some missing. The sample has 300,000 or so clones; 6.5% to 10% are singletons.

This sequence joins TRBV7-8 and TRBJ2-6; perhaps TRBD2 as D (5 bases). The sequenced sample was central memory CD4+ T cells from blood. This TCR derives from a woman between 18 and 29 years old in good health. This CDR3 is CASSLVISRGAGANVLTF. The CDR3, as DNA: TGTGCCAGCAGCTTAGTGATATCACGGGGAGCTGGGGCCAACGTCCTGACTTTC.